A single sample is the source of the 31 T cell receptor beta chains below, sequenced in a study of molecular identifiers for immune sequencing clone quantification (dated by TCRdb to 2016 to 2018). The protocol used for the library was PCR. The instrument was an Illumina HiSeq 4000. The raw public reads went through TCRdb reprocessing: fastp at Q25, MiXCR clone calling, in-frame beta chains kept. All rows with the same CDR3 protein become a single entry with the most common DNA and genes. This sample comprises under 85,000 distinct CDR3 sequences, less than 20% of them detected only once. 1.5% of the sample is taken by the ten largest. Sequencing was performed on naive CD8+ T cells from blood, with Jurkat cell RNA spiked in. Sample cell subset or site, as interpreted from the label and publication: FACS-sorted CD8+CD4-CCR7+CD45RA+ naive T cells. These receptors originate from a human donor in good health. Some libraries in this study had Jurkat cell RNA spiked in.

The J gene is TRBJ2-1, the V gene TRBV6-2 or TRBV6-3, with D possibly matching TRBD2 (6 bases). This CDR3 is 13 amino acids long. CDR1 MNHEY and CDR2 SVGEGT come from the germline V gene. V was clipped by 5 bases and J by 6 bases, with 11 bases between them. In DNA, the CDR3 is TGTGCCAGCAGTCAGGGACTCCTCAATGAGCAGTTCTTC. This sequence encodes CASSQGLLNEQFF.

For this clonotype: A much bigger clone sits one base away, suggesting this may be a read error. This sequence joins TRBV7-8 and TRBJ1-1; D perhaps matches TRBD1 (5 bases). The CDR3 runs 11 residues. The germline V and J ends were trimmed by 4 bases and 11 bases, with 11 bases remaining between them. The germline gives CDR1 SGHVS, CDR2 FQNEAQ. CDR3 DNA: TGTGCCAGCAGCTCTGACGGGGACGCTTTCTTT. It specifies CASSSDGDAFF.

This clonotype was observed many times. This chain joins TRBV12-5 and TRBJ1-3, with no clear D. CDR1 and CDR2 (germline): LGHNT, FRNRAP. The CDR3 runs 16 residues. Trimming cost V 3 bases and J 0 bases, with 12 bases left between them. CDR3 sequence (DNA): TGTGCTAGTGGTTTTAGTACAGCTAGCTCTGGAAACACCATATATTTT. Translated, it gives CASGFSTASSGNTIYF.

The J gene is TRBJ2-2, the V gene TRBV7-2; 7 positions match TRBD2. This CDR3 comprises 15 residues. Germline CDR1 is SGHTA and CDR2 is FQGNSA. V shed 5 bases and J 2 bases; nucleotides not matched to a gene: 5. The CDR3 DNA follows: TGTGCCAGCAGCCAGGGACTAATAAACACCGGGGAGCTGTTTTTT. This translates into CASSQGLINTGELFF.

Ten or more counts support this clonotype. J is TRBJ2-5 and V is TRBV3-1, with unresolved D. The germline V and J ends were trimmed by 5 bases and 1 base, with 2 bases remaining between them. Germline-derived CDR1 and CDR2 are LGHDT and YNNKEL (reference sequence). The CDR3 is 11 residues long. The CDR3 nucleotides are TGTGCCAGCAGCTCCCAAGAGACCCAGTACTTC. Protein product: CASSSQETQYF.

This clonotype has at least ten counts. The genes are TRBV20-1 and TRBJ2-7, with 7 bases that match TRBD2. Unmatched junction bases numbered 0, after V lost 1 base and J lost 3 bases. The germline V gene has CDR1 DFQATT and CDR2 SNEGSKA (reference sequence). CDR3 length: 12 amino acids. The CDR3 DNA sequence: TGCAGTGCTAGAGCTAGCGGCTACGAGCAGTACTTC. This sequence encodes CSARASGYEQYF.

This clonotype was found a few times. The V gene is TRBV27, the J gene TRBJ2-2, with a tentative D call TRBD1 (6 bases). Trimming removed 4 bases at V and 0 bases at J, with 9 bases between. The CDR3 covers 15 residues. Looked up from germline, CDR1 is MNHEY and CDR2 is SMNVEV (reference sequence). CDR3 region: CASSWGQTNTGELFF. The CDR3 nucleotides read TGTGCCAGCAGTTGGGGACAAACGAACACCGGGGAGCTGTTTTTT.

Worth noting for this clonotype: One base away lies a much larger clone, so this may be a sequencing read error. The chain combines TRBV5-3 with TRBJ1-4; D perhaps matches TRBD1 (6 bases). TRBV5-3 is identified as an open reading frame with a role that is uncertain. Trimming removed 8 bases at V and 10 bases at J, with 27 bases between. This CDR3 has 16 amino acids. CDR3: CASSRVTAGHDGKLFF. CDR3 coding DNA: TGTGCCAGCAGCCGAGTTACGGCGGGACATGATGGAAAACTGTTTTTT.

This clonotype was detected ten times or more. The chain carries TRBV12-3 or TRBV12-4 and TRBJ1-2; no firm D call. The V gene lost 5 bases and the J gene lost 5 bases, with 21 bases spanning the gap. The CDR3 consists of 16 residues. The CDR3: CASSPEPEFPSYGYTF. The CDR3 bases are TGTGCCAGCAGTCCGGAGCCTGAGTTCCCCTCATATGGCTACACCTTC.

Ten or more counts support this clonotype. The chain couples TRBV6-6 to TRBJ2-3, with a tentative D call TRBD2 (6 bases). The germline V gene has CDR1 MNHNY and CDR2 SVGAGI (reference sequence). The CDR3 contains 17 residues. The V and J ends lost 0 bases and 2 bases respectively, with 15 bases between them. CDR3 nucleotide sequence: TGTGCCAGCAGTTACTCGTGGTCAGCGGGTCACACAGATACGCAGTATTTT. This gives the protein CASSYSWSAGHTDTQYF.

Comments on this clonotype: A junction boundary mismatches the germline segment, possibly from a read error. The chain has TRBV28 and TRBJ2-4, with TRBD1 matching 12 bases. CDR1 and CDR2 (germline): MDHEN, SYDVKM. The length of the CDR3 is 18 residues. CDR3 in DNA: TGTGCCAGCAGTTCCAATCCGGGACAGGGGGCTGCCAAAAACATTCGGTATTTC. Its translation is CASSSNPGQGAAKNIRYF. The entire variable domain, with the rest obtained from reference TRBV28 and TRBJ2-4, is as follows: DVKVTQSSRYLVKRTGEKVFLECVQDMDHENMFWYRQDPGLGLRLIYFSYDVKMKEKGDIPEGYSVSREKKERFSLILESASTNQTSMYLCASSSNPGQGAAKNIRYFGAGTRLSVL.

This clonotype was detected many times. V and J are TRBV5-6 and TRBJ2-2, with D perhaps matching TRBD2 (5 bases). The length of the CDR3 is 16 residues. Looked up from germline, CDR1 is SGHDT and CDR2 is YYEEEE. V was clipped by 4 bases and J by 1 base, with 14 bases between them. CDR3 bases: TGTGCCAGCAGCCCCTGGCCGGAGGAGAACACCGGGGAGCTGTTTTTT. Protein sequence: CASSPWPEENTGELFF.

Regarding this clonotype: A clone one base away is much larger, so this may be a read error. CDR3 amino acids: CAGSEFKYSNQPQHF. CDR3 DNA sequence: TGTGCCGGCAGTGAGTTTAAGTATAGCAATCAGCCCCAGCATTTT. The rearrangement uses TRBV2 and TRBJ1-5; D is uncertain. Germline CDR1 reads SNHLY; CDR2 reads FYNNEI. This CDR3 region has 15 residues.

This clonotype was observed many times. This chain joins TRBV12-3 or TRBV12-4 and TRBJ2-5, with 11 bases matching TRBD2. The CDR3 loop spans 15 amino acids. V lost 6 bases to trimming and J lost 0 bases; unmatched junction nucleotides: 3. Here the CDR3 reads CASRRTSGYQETQYF. The CDR3 DNA follows: TGTGCCAGCAGACGGACTAGCGGGTACCAAGAGACCCAGTACTTC.

This clonotype has ten or more counts. The chain links TRBV7-2 to TRBJ2-7; perhaps TRBD2 as D (5 bases). Trimming took 7 bases from V and 2 from J, leaving 15 bases between them. The length of the CDR3 is 14 residues. Germline V gene data show CDR1 as SGHTA and CDR2 as FQGNSA. CDR3 nucleotide sequence: TGTGCCAGCACCTTCCTAGCTCCTGCCTACGAGCAGTACTTC. This sequence encodes CASTFLAPAYEQYF.

Ten or more counts support this clonotype. This chain joins TRBV4-1 and TRBJ1-5; 12 bases are shared with TRBD1. The ends lost 4 bases at V and 0 bases at J; junction bases unmatched: 4. The CDR3 is 17 amino acids. CDR1 and CDR2 from the germline V gene are MGHRA and YSYEKL. CDR3 sequence reads: CASSRGQGAGSNQPQHF. The CDR3 DNA is TGCGCCAGCAGCCGGGGACAGGGGGCGGGTAGCAATCAGCCCCAGCATTTT.

Many counts were recorded for this clonotype. The chain joins TRBV23-1 to TRBJ2-2; D is unresolved. TRBV23-1 has ORF status, its function being uncertain. The CDR3 length is 14 residues. Trimming took off 0 bases at V and 5 bases at J, with 7 bases between the two ends. The CDR3 spells CASSQSLWTGELFF. The CDR3 coding sequence is TGCGCCAGCAGTCAATCGCTTTGGACCGGGGAGCTGTTTTTT.

This clonotype was detected once. V gene TRBV4-3 combines with J gene TRBJ2-7, with D possibly TRBD1 on 5 matching bases. Trimming pared 0 bases from V and 2 bases from J, leaving 11 bases between. The CDR3 contains 15 residues. Per germline, CDR1 LGHNA and CDR2 YSLEER. This CDR3 reads CASSQDRAPTYEQYF. DNA for the CDR3: TGCGCCAGCAGCCAAGACAGGGCCCCTACCTACGAGCAGTACTTC.

This clonotype was found many times. The chain links TRBV6-2 or TRBV6-3 to TRBJ1-5; D is uncertain. The V and J ends lost 1 base and 6 bases respectively, with 7 bases between them. This CDR3 contains 13 residues. Germline CDR1 MNHEY, CDR2 SVGEGT. CDR3 DNA: TGTGCCAGCAGTTACTGGGAGGGTCAGCCCCAGCATTTT. It encodes CASSYWEGQPQHF.

V and J are TRBV29-1 and TRBJ1-2; 8 nucleotides line up with TRBD1. There are 18 residues in the CDR3. Per germline, CDR1 SQVTM and CDR2 ANQGSEA. V gave up 4 bases and J gave up 0 bases; unmatched junction bases: 16. Here the CDR3 DNA reads TGCAGCGTTGGGGGTGGCAGGGGGCCTGAAGAAGCTAACTATGGCTACACCTTC. Translation: CSVGGGRGPEEANYGYTF.

This clonotype was counted between two and nine times. CDR3 DNA: TGTGCCAGCAGCTGGCCCGGGGTGGGGTCGGGTAGTACAGATACGCAGTATTTT. It yields the protein CASSWPGVGSGSTDTQYF. The V and J genes are TRBV7-8 and TRBJ2-3; D possibly corresponds to TRBD2 (5 bases). Germline CDR1 reads SGHVS; CDR2 reads FQNEAQ. CDR3 length: 18 residues. V lost 4 bases to trimming and J lost 3 bases, with 23 bases between them.

This clonotype occurred many times. The genes are TRBV7-6 and TRBJ2-3; perhaps D is TRBD1 or TRBD2 (5 bases each). The germline CDR1 and CDR2 sequences are SGHVS and FNYEAQ. V was trimmed by 4 bases and J by 3 bases, leaving 14 bases between them. The CDR3 consists of 15 residues. CDR3 DNA sequence: TGTGCCAGCAGCTCGGATGGGGGTCGAACAGATACGCAGTATTTT. This gives the protein CASSSDGGRTDTQYF.

This clonotype was counted a few times. This may be a read error, as it is one base from a much larger clone. CDR3 sequence (DNA): TGTGCCAGCAGCAGCCGGGACACATCCTACGAGCAGTGCTTC. Encoded protein: CASSSRDTSYEQCF. The V gene is TRBV14, the J gene TRBJ2-7; D is perhaps TRBD1 (6 bases). The CDR3 has 14 residues. Germline CDR1 SGHDN, CDR2 FVKESK.

This chain links TRBV9 with TRBJ2-7, with D possibly being TRBD1 or TRBD2 (5 bases each). Looked up from germline, CDR1 is SGDLS and CDR2 is YYNGEE. With 4 bases removed from V and 0 bases from J, the gap between germline ends came to 14 bases. The CDR3 totals 15 residues. The CDR3 region has the DNA TGTGCCAGCAGCTTCCGGGACGAGAGCTCCTACGAGCAGTACTTC. This codes for CASSFRDESSYEQYF.

This clonotype occurred many times. The CDR3 DNA sequence: TGCAGTGCTAGAGGGAGGCTAGCGGTCCCCTCCTACGAGCAGTACTTC. Protein sequence: CSARGRLAVPSYEQYF. J is TRBJ2-7 and V is TRBV20-1, with TRBD2 identical over 7 bases. Germline V gene data show CDR1 as DFQATT and CDR2 as SNEGSKA (reference sequence). The CDR3 loop spans 16 amino acids. The V segment lost 1 base and the J segment 0 bases; nucleotides outside the gene matches: 9.

There are a few counts of this clonotype. V and J are TRBV7-3 and TRBJ2-3; 9 nucleotides agree with TRBD1. The CDR3 has 15 residues. The junction had 5 bases not matched to a gene; V was cut back by 3 bases and J by 4 bases. Germline V gene data show CDR1 as SGHTA and CDR2 as FQGTGA. The CDR3 spells CASSFGTGNADTQYF. DNA of the CDR3: TGTGCCAGCAGCTTTGGGACAGGGAACGCAGATACGCAGTATTTT. The whole variable domain, filled in from reference TRBV7-3 and TRBJ2-3, reads GAGVSQTPSNKVTEKGKYVELRCDPISGHTALYWYRQSLGQGPEFLIYFQGTGAADDSGLPNDRFFAVRPEGSVSTLKIQRTERGDSAVYLCASSFGTGNADTQYFGPGTRLTVL.

This clonotype was recorded many times. The chain recombines TRBV5-4 with TRBJ1-1; D uncertain. The germline V and J ends were trimmed by 4 bases and 0 bases, with 7 bases remaining between them. Germline CDR1 and CDR2: SGHNT and YYREEE (reference sequence). There are 13 residues in the CDR3. CDR3 loop: CASSQPLNTEAFF. The CDR3 coding sequence is TGTGCCAGCAGCCAACCCCTGAACACTGAAGCTTTCTTT.

This clonotype occurred many times. This chain connects TRBV27 to TRBJ2-7; TRBD2 matches at 7 bases. The CDR3 contains 16 residues. Germline V gene sequence: CDR1 MNHEY, CDR2 SMNVEV (reference sequence). J lost 0 bases, V lost 0 bases, and 5 bases had no gene match. CDR3 nucleotide sequence: TGTGCCAGCAGTTTATCGGCGGGGGAGAGCTCCTACGAGCAGTACTTC. Its translation is CASSLSAGESSYEQYF.

This clonotype was recorded at least ten times. This chain links TRBV19 with TRBJ2-3; D gene unclear. Germline V gene lookup returns CDR1 LNHDA and CDR2 SQIVND (reference sequence). The length of the CDR3 is 11 residues. The germline V and J ends were trimmed by 2 bases and 3 bases, with 0 bases remaining between them. The CDR3 region has the DNA TGTGCCAGTAGTATAACAGATACGCAGTATTTT. Protein sequence: CASSITDTQYF.

This clonotype was counted ten times or more. The chain uses TRBV5-6 and TRBJ2-1, with D perhaps assigned TRBD1 or TRBD2 (6 bases each). Per the germline V gene, CDR1 is SGHDT and CDR2 is YYEEEE. This CDR3 spans 13 amino acids. The ends were cut back, 5 bases at V and 9 bases at J, with 15 bases in the middle. CDR3 nucleotides: TGTGCCAGCAGACTTGCCGGGGGCCCTGAGCAGTTCTTC. It yields the protein CASRLAGGPEQFF.

This clonotype was observed many times. The V call is TRBV9, the J call TRBJ1-5; 7 nucleotides agree with TRBD1. The germline CDR1 and CDR2 sequences are SGDLS and YYNGEE. The CDR3 spans 14 residues. The junction had 5 bases not matched to a gene; V was cut back by 5 bases and J by 3 bases. CDR3 DNA: TGTGCCAGCAGTAGGACAGGTGACAATCAGCCCCAGCATTTT. As protein: CASSRTGDNQPQHF.